These 27 T cell receptor beta chains originate from one sample sequenced in a study of T cell changes during pregnancy in multiple sclerosis. Method: immunoSEQ multiplex PCR; TCRdb's copy keeps in-frame clones and lacks some. The sample includes about 59,000 clones, 87% of them seen just once. Sequencing was carried out using peripheral blood from another person, used as feeder cells. Source of these receptors: a human donor whose cells served as feeder cells for cultures in a pregnancy study.

The J gene is TRBJ2-6, the V gene TRBV29-1; 9 nucleotides line up with TRBD1. From germline, CDR1 is SQVTM and CDR2 ANQGSEA. CDR3 size: 16 residues. V gave up 4 bases and J gave up 0 bases; unmatched junction bases: 4. CDR3 DNA: TGCAGCGTTGTTGGGACAGGGAACTCTGGGGCCAACGTCCTGACTTTC. As protein: CSVVGTGNSGANVLTF. Full variable domain (remainder filled in from reference TRBV29-1 and TRBJ2-6): SAVISQKPSRDICQRGTSLTIQCQVDSQVTMMFWYRQQPGQSLTLIATANQGSEATYESGFVIDKFPISRPNLTFSTLTVSNMSPEDSSIYLCSVVGTGNSGANVLTFGAGSRLTVL.

The rearrangement links TRBV15 to TRBJ2-1; the D is unclear. Trimming took off 1 base at V and 15 bases at J, with 13 bases between the two ends. CDR3 size: 12 residues. Per germline, CDR1 LNHNV and CDR2 YYDKDF (reference sequence). CDR3 sequence reads: CATSRGGVELFF. CDR3 sequence (DNA): TGTGCCACCAGCAGAGGCGGAGTAGAACTGTTCTTC.

V and J are TRBV19 and TRBJ1-2, with 8 bases fitting TRBD1. Trimming took 2 bases from V and 0 from J; bases not matched to a gene: 8. Germline V lookup: CDR1 LNHDA, CDR2 SQIVND (reference sequence). The CDR3 has 17 residues. The CDR3, as DNA: TGTGCCAGTAGTATACCCCTCGGGACAGGAGCTAACTATGGCTACACCTTC. Translating gives CASSIPLGTGANYGYTF. The full variable domain, with the rest looked up from reference TRBV19 and TRBJ1-2, is DGGITQSPKYLFRKEGQNVTLSCEQNLNHDAMYWYRQDPGQGLRLIYYSQIVNDFQKGDIAEGYSVSREKKESFPLTVTSAQKNPTAFYLCASSIPLGTGANYGYTFGSGTRLTVV.

The chain has TRBV4-1 and TRBJ1-1; D is undetermined. Looked up from germline, CDR1 is MGHRA and CDR2 is YSYEKL. The germline V and J ends were trimmed by 0 bases and 1 base, with 9 bases remaining between them. This CDR3 region has 15 residues. CDR3 coding DNA: TGCGCCAGCAGCCAAGAGGGCCTGGGGAACACTGAAGCTTTCTTT. It yields the protein CASSQEGLGNTEAFF.

Comment on this clone: A junction boundary mismatches the germline segment, possibly from a read error. V usage is TRBV15 and J usage is TRBJ1-5; D is unclear. Germline V CDR1 and CDR2: LNHNV, YYDKDF (reference sequence). The CDR3 spans 15 residues. DNA of the CDR3: TGTGCCACCAGGAGAGAAGGAGGGTACAATCAGCCCCAGCATTTT. Translating gives CATRREGGYNQPQHF. Combining the CDR3 with reference TRBV15 and TRBJ1-5 gives the whole variable domain DAMVIQNPRYQVTQFGKPVTLSCSQTLNHNVMYWYQQKSSQAPKLLFHYYDKDFNNEADTPDNFQSRRPNTSFCFLDIRSPGLGDTAMYLCATRREGGYNQPQHFGDGTRLSIL.

The rearrangement joins TRBV7-9 to TRBJ1-1; TRBD1 might be the D (5 bases). Germline CDR1 and CDR2: SEHNR and FQNEAQ (reference sequence). There are 15 residues in the CDR3. Trimming took off 0 bases at V and 1 base at J, with 9 bases between the two ends. In DNA, the CDR3 is TGTGCCAGCAGCTTAGCCCAGGGTCAGAACACTGAAGCTTTCTTT. This gives the protein CASSLAQGQNTEAFF.

The V call is TRBV5-4, the J call TRBJ1-6; D is uncertain. CDR3 length equals 14 residues. The germline gives CDR1 SGHNT, CDR2 YYREEE (reference sequence). Trimming stripped 0 bases from V and 10 bases from J, with 11 bases between. This CDR3 reads CASSLEAEESPLHF. The CDR3 DNA reads as TGTGCCAGCAGCTTGGAGGCCGAGGAATCACCCCTCCACTTT. Full variable domain (outside the CDR3, taken from reference TRBV5-4 and TRBJ1-6): ETGVTQSPTHLIKTRGQQVTLRCSSQSGHNTVSWYQQALGQGPQFIFQYYREEENGRGNFPPRFSGLQFPNYSSELNVNALELDDSALYLCASSLEAEESPLHFGNGTRLTVT.

This rearrangement joins TRBV30 to TRBJ2-3; D gene ambiguous. Germline V CDR1 and CDR2: GTSNPN, SVGIG (reference sequence). V lost 4 bases to trimming and J lost 0 bases, with 11 bases between them. This CDR3 spans 14 amino acids. In nucleotides, the CDR3 is TGTGCCTGGACGACCTCTCGTAGCACAGATACGCAGTATTTT. This sequence encodes CAWTTSRSTDTQYF.

The chain employs TRBV9 and TRBJ2-5; 11 bases fit TRBD2. CDR3 length equals 15 residues. Unmatched junction bases numbered 6, after V lost 6 bases and J lost 2 bases. CDR1 SGDLS and CDR2 YYNGEE come from the germline V gene. The CDR3 sequence: CASTRLAGLQETQYF. The CDR3, as DNA: TGTGCCAGCACCCGACTAGCGGGGCTACAAGAGACCCAGTACTTC.

V gene TRBV4-2 combines with J gene TRBJ2-4, with 7 bases matching TRBD1. This CDR3 has 16 amino acids. Germline lookup yields CDR1 LGHNA and CDR2 YNFKEQ. V shed 2 bases, J shed 7 bases, and the junction held 11 bases outside the gene matches. This CDR3 is CASSQKGLTGLNIQYF. DNA of the CDR3: TGTGCCAGCAGCCAAAAGGGGTTGACAGGGTTGAACATTCAGTACTTC.

The chain recombines TRBV18 with TRBJ1-2, with a possible D match to TRBD1 (5 bases). V gave up 0 bases and J gave up 3 bases, with 14 bases separating them. This CDR3 has 16 amino acids. From germline, CDR1 is KGHSH and CDR2 LQKENI. The CDR3 DNA is TGTGCCAGCTCACCACCTGGGGGGGGTACGGACTATGGCTACACCTTC. As protein: CASSPPGGGTDYGYTF.

CDR3 protein: CAIRRGPTLDNEQFF. CDR3 bases: TGTGCCATCAGGAGGGGACCTACTCTAGACAATGAGCAGTTCTTC. The chain uses TRBV10-3 and TRBJ2-1; D could derive from TRBD1 or TRBD2 (5 bases each). Trimming removed 6 bases from V and 5 bases from J, with 17 bases in between. This CDR3 is built from 15 residues. CDR1 is ENHRY, CDR2 SYGVKD, per germline.

The chain is built from TRBV7-6 and TRBJ1-2; unclear D gene. CDR1 is SGHVS and CDR2 is FNYEAQ in the germline V gene. This CDR3 has 13 residues. V was trimmed by 5 bases and J by 8 bases, leaving 15 bases between them. In DNA form, the CDR3 reads TGTGCCAGCAGCCCGCGGGCCTGGTACGGCTACACCTTC. This encodes CASSPRAWYGYTF.

The J gene is TRBJ2-2, the V gene TRBV5-1; D may match TRBD1 or TRBD2 (6 bases each). The CDR3 runs to 15 residues. CDR1 is SGHRS and CDR2 is YFSETQ in the germline V gene. V was trimmed by 4 bases and J by 6 bases, leaving 16 bases between them. CDR3 loop: CASSEDSPGAGELFF. The CDR3 DNA sequence: TGCGCCAGCAGCGAGGACAGCCCGGGGGCCGGGGAGCTGTTTTTT. Complete variable domain (other parts from reference TRBV5-1 and TRBJ2-2): KAGVTQTPRYLIKTRGQQVTLSCSPISGHRSVSWYQQTPGQGLQFLFEYFSETQRNKGNFPGRFSGRQFSNSRSEMNVSTLELGDSALYLCASSEDSPGAGELFFGEGSRLTVL.

V gene TRBV30 combines with J gene TRBJ2-7; no clear D gene. This CDR3 region has 9 residues. CDR1 is GTSNPN, CDR2 SVGIG, per germline (reference sequence). This chain's CDR3 is CESSYEQYF. The CDR3 DNA follows: TGTGAGAGCTCCTACGAGCAGTACTTC.

This clone was found once. This sequence joins TRBV7-9 and TRBJ1-2, with D perhaps matching TRBD1 (5 bases). In germline, CDR1 is SEHNR, CDR2 FQNEAQ (reference sequence). Between the trimmed V and J ends, which lost 3 bases and 6 bases, there was a span of 14 bases. The CDR3 extends over 14 amino acids. CDR3 residues: CASSLDLGADGYTF. CDR3 DNA: TGTGCCAGCAGCTTGGACCTCGGGGCGGATGGCTACACCTTC.

The chain couples TRBV30 to TRBJ2-7; possibly TRBD1 for D (5 bases). Per germline, CDR1 GTSNPN and CDR2 SVGIG (reference sequence). This CDR3 has 12 residues. V lost 3 bases to trimming and J lost 1 base, with 7 bases between them. CDR3: CAWRGRSYEQYF. CDR3 DNA sequence: TGTGCCTGGAGGGGGCGGTCCTACGAGCAGTACTTC.

This CDR3 reads CASSLDRLWDEQFF. The DNA of the CDR3 is TGTGCCAGCAGCCTGGACAGGTTGTGGGATGAGCAGTTCTTC. This rearrangement joins TRBV7-9 to TRBJ2-1, with 7 bases fitting TRBD1. This CDR3 has 14 residues. Germline CDR1 is SEHNR and CDR2 is FQNEAQ (reference sequence). The V segment lost 5 bases and the J segment 8 bases; nucleotides outside the gene matches: 9.

The chain couples TRBV30 to TRBJ1-5; the D gene is possibly TRBD1 (6 bases). From germline, CDR1 is GTSNPN and CDR2 SVGIG (reference sequence). The CDR3 consists of 17 residues. The V gene lost 3 bases and the J gene lost 1 base, with 19 bases spanning the gap. The CDR3 loop is CAWSPGGARGSNQPQHF. The CDR3 DNA follows: TGTGCCTGGAGCCCCGGGGGGGCTCGGGGGAGCAATCAGCCCCAGCATTTT.

This chain joins TRBV5-4 and TRBJ1-6; no clear D gene. The CDR3 contains 17 residues. V was clipped by 4 bases and J by 4 bases, with 18 bases between them. CDR1 is SGHNT and CDR2 is YYREEE in the germline V gene (reference sequence). In DNA form, the CDR3 reads TGTGCCAGCAGCACCGGAGGTGGGCCTGCTTATAATTCACCCCTCCACTTT. This translates into CASSTGGGPAYNSPLHF.

This clone was picked up a small number of times. The J gene is TRBJ2-2, the V gene TRBV19; the D gene is possibly TRBD2 (5 bases). CDR1 and CDR2 from the germline V gene are LNHDA and SQIVND (reference sequence). The CDR3 is 14 amino acids. Trimming shortened V by 1 base and J by 8 bases, and 11 bases separated the two germline ends. The CDR3 spells CASSIAIRRGELFF. CDR3 nucleotide sequence: TGTGCCAGTAGTATAGCGATCAGGAGGGGGGAGCTGTTTTTT.

The V call is TRBV29-1, the J call TRBJ2-3; 13 bases are shared with TRBD2. From germline, CDR1 is SQVTM and CDR2 ANQGSEA. The CDR3 has 18 amino acids. The junction had 16 bases not matched to a gene; V was cut back by 4 bases and J by 6 bases. CDR3 DNA: TGCAGCGTTGGAGGACTAGCGGGAGTGATGCGAGGTCCTGATACGCAGTATTTT. Translation: CSVGGLAGVMRGPDTQYF.

The V and J genes are TRBV11-2 and TRBJ1-1, with D unresolved. CDR3 size: 14 residues. The V gene's germline CDR1 is SGHAT and CDR2 FQNNGV. Deletions cut 2 bases from V and 2 bases from J, with 9 bases between. In nucleotides, the CDR3 is TGTGCCAGCAGCTTAAACCTAGGTAACACTGAAGCTTTCTTT. This gives the protein CASSLNLGNTEAFF.

The chain carries TRBV5-1 and TRBJ1-2; D may be TRBD1 (5 bases). The CDR3 sequence is 13 residues long. The V and J ends lost 3 bases and 4 bases respectively, with 10 bases between them. Germline loops: CDR1 SGHRS, CDR2 YFSETQ. CDR3 loop: CASSSLQGYGYTF. The CDR3, as DNA: TGCGCCAGCAGCTCCCTGCAGGGCTATGGCTACACCTTC.

CDR3 amino acids: CATGKWQGSYNEQFF. In nucleotides, the CDR3 is TGTGCCACCGGAAAGTGGCAGGGATCCTACAATGAGCAGTTCTTC. This rearrangement joins TRBV10-3 to TRBJ2-1; D might be TRBD1 (5 bases). The germline V gene encodes CDR1 ENHRY and CDR2 SYGVKD. V was cut by 10 bases and J by 1 base, with 17 bases left in between. The CDR3 spans 15 residues.

The rearrangement joins TRBV2 to TRBJ1-5; 10 bases are a match to TRBD1. The CDR3 has 14 amino acids. CDR1 is SNHLY and CDR2 is FYNNEI in the germline V gene. Unmatched junction bases numbered 4, after V lost 7 bases and J lost 4 bases. The CDR3 DNA reads as TGTGCCAGCATCGGGACAGGGGCGAATCAGCCCCAGCATTTT. Its protein is CASIGTGANQPQHF.

Written as DNA, the CDR3 is TGTGCCAGCAGCCCCCGGGACAGGTTTAACTATGGCTACACCTTC. It is translated as CASSPRDRFNYGYTF. The rearrangement links TRBV7-9 to TRBJ1-2; TRBD1 agrees at 8 bases. This CDR3 has 15 amino acids. Germline V CDR1 and CDR2: SEHNR, FQNEAQ (reference sequence). The V gene end was trimmed by 5 bases and the J gene end by 1 base; junction bases not matched to a gene: 6.